This passage covers 11 T cell receptor beta chains from one sample sequenced in a study of a mutant IDH1 vaccine in newly diagnosed glioma. Sample time point: week 11, during vaccination. A 20-mer mutant IDH1 peptide at 300 ug was injected subcutaneously with topical imiquimod. No cognate antigen is known for these TCRs. TCRdb keeps only in-frame clones here, not all; method: immunoSEQ multiplex PCR. Of tens of thousands of clones listed, more than 80% were seen once; the top ten hold about 3.7%. The source material was PBMCs, sampled from a glioma patient whose treatment included an IDH1 peptide vaccine. All receptors come from a man aged 30 to 39 with glioma.

The genes are TRBV4-1 and TRBJ2-7; TRBD2 agrees at 14 bases. Germline V lookup: CDR1 MGHRA, CDR2 YSYEKL. The junction had 11 bases not matched to a gene; V was cut back by 1 base and J by 6 bases. The CDR3 totals 18 residues. The CDR3 loop is CASSQVEVGTSGGLEQYF. In DNA, the CDR3 is TGCGCCAGCAGCCAAGTGGAAGTGGGGACTAGCGGGGGTCTCGAGCAGTACTTC.

The chain combines TRBV5-1 with TRBJ1-4; D not resolved. The CDR3 is 15 residues long. CDR1 and CDR2 from the germline V gene are SGHRS and YFSETQ. Deletions cut 0 bases from V and 0 bases from J, with 6 bases between. CDR3: CASSLGVATNEKLFF. CDR3 nucleotide sequence: TGCGCCAGCAGCTTGGGGGTTGCAACTAATGAAAAACTGTTTTTT. The full variable domain, rest sourced from reference TRBV5-1 and TRBJ1-4, is KAGVTQTPRYLIKTRGQQVTLSCSPISGHRSVSWYQQTPGQGLQFLFEYFSETQRNKGNFPGRFSGRQFSNSRSEMNVSTLELGDSALYLCASSLGVATNEKLFFGSGTQLSVL.

This clone was detected once. This sequence joins TRBV5-6 and TRBJ1-1; TRBD1 is a possible D gene (6 bases). The CDR3 runs 12 residues. Looked up from germline, CDR1 is SGHDT and CDR2 is YYEEEE. Trimming removed 3 bases at V and 10 bases at J, with 13 bases between. CDR3 DNA: TGTGCCAGCAGCTCTCAGAGGGGGGGAGCTTTCTTT. Translated: CASSSQRGGAFF.

This chain joins TRBV5-1 and TRBJ2-7; D possibly uses TRBD1 or TRBD2 (5 bases each). CDR1 is SGHRS, CDR2 YFSETQ, per germline. Trimming removed 3 bases from V and 1 base from J, with 14 bases in between. The CDR3 extends over 15 amino acids. The CDR3 region is CASSYHGADSYEQYF. The CDR3 DNA reads TGCGCCAGCAGCTACCACGGGGCAGATTCCTACGAGCAGTACTTC.

The chain uses TRBV13 and TRBJ2-3; D gene unclear. V shed 3 bases and J shed 6 bases, with 19 bases lying between them. This CDR3 is built from 16 residues. The germline gives CDR1 PRHDT, CDR2 FYEKMQ (reference sequence). The CDR3 loop is CASSFPGYGSWDTQYF. DNA for the CDR3: TGTGCCAGCAGCTTTCCTGGGTATGGATCCTGGGATACGCAGTATTTT. The full variable domain, in which reference TRBV13 and TRBJ2-3 provide the parts outside the CDR3, is AAGVIQSPRHLIKEKRETATLKCYPIPRHDTVYWYQQGPGQDPQFLISFYEKMQSDKGSIPDRFSAQQFSDYHSELNMSSLELGDSALYFCASSFPGYGSWDTQYFGPGTRLTVL.

The rearrangement links TRBV4-3 to TRBJ1-6; D unclear. The germline V gene encodes CDR1 LGHNA and CDR2 YSLEER. The V end lost 4 bases, the J end lost 13 bases, and 17 bases lay between the germline ends. CDR3 length: 14 amino acids. The CDR3 DNA reads as TGCGCCAGCAGCCGTATCAAGGTTGCTGCTCCCCTCCACTTT. Encoded protein: CASSRIKVAAPLHF.

V usage is TRBV13 and J usage is TRBJ2-3, with D perhaps matching TRBD2 (5 bases). This CDR3 has 16 residues. Germline CDR1 reads PRHDT; CDR2 reads FYEKMQ (reference sequence). Deletions cut 4 bases from V and 2 bases from J, with 16 bases between. CDR3 amino acids: CASSYSGQRSTDTQYF. CDR3 coding DNA: TGTGCCAGCAGCTACTCTGGGCAGCGGTCCACAGATACGCAGTATTTT.

On this clone itself: This sample includes further DNA sequences coding for the same CDR3. J is TRBJ2-1 and V is TRBV18; 7 nucleotides match TRBD2. The CDR3 has 13 amino acids. Germline trimming cut 3 bases from V and 5 bases from J; bases unmatched to any gene: 1. Looked up from germline, CDR1 is KGHSH and CDR2 is LQKENI. The CDR3 nucleotides read TGTGCCAGCTCACCGGGACTAAACAATGAGCAGTTCTTC. It codes for CASSPGLNNEQFF.

This sequence joins TRBV2 and TRBJ1-5; D unresolved. The CDR3 has 12 amino acids. Germline lookup yields CDR1 SNHLY and CDR2 FYNNEI. The V end lost 6 bases, the J end lost 4 bases, and 7 bases lay between the germline ends. The DNA of the CDR3 is TGTGCCAGCAGCGCGGATAATCAGCCCCAGCATTTT. Translating it yields CASSADNQPQHF. The variable domain in full, completed from reference TRBV2 and TRBJ1-5, reads EPEVTQTPSHQVTQMGQEVILRCVPISNHLYFYWYRQILGQKVEFLVSFYNNEISEKSEIFDDQFSVERPDGSNFTLKIRSTKLEDSAMYFCASSADNQPQHFGDGTRLSIL.

The rearrangement uses TRBV28 and TRBJ2-3; weak D call: TRBD1 (6 bases). This CDR3 region has 12 residues. The V end lost 3 bases, the J end lost 8 bases, and 9 bases lay between the germline ends. Germline lookup yields CDR1 MDHEN and CDR2 SYDVKM. For the CDR3, the DNA is TGTGCCAGCAGTTTCGGCAGGGGTACGCAGTATTTT. This translates into CASSFGRGTQYF.

This chain connects TRBV28 to TRBJ1-2; D is uncertain. The CDR3 totals 10 residues. Trimming took off 7 bases at V and 6 bases at J, with 6 bases between the two ends. The V gene's germline CDR1 is MDHEN and CDR2 SYDVKM. The CDR3 reads CASMSNGYTF. DNA of the CDR3: TGTGCCAGCATGAGTAATGGCTACACCTTC.